This entry lists 28 T cell receptor beta chains sequenced from one sample in a study of CD4 T cells in relation to SARS-CoV-2 and coronaviruses. Which antigens these TCRs recognize remains unknown. Unexposed donor CD4+ T cells date from about 2011-2018, before the COVID-19 pandemic. CD4+ T cells were isolated from the cells after around 9 days of culture. Profiling relied on immunoSEQ multiplex PCR, and the TCRdb table lists in-frame clones only, not all of them. The table includes over 15,000 clones, roughly 82% detected once. The source material was CD4+ T cells from PBMCs, cultured in vitro. These receptor sequences come from a human donor in good health.

The CDR3 coding sequence is TGTGCCAGCAGTGAAACGGCCGGGACAGGGGGTTCACCCCTCCACTTT. Translation gives CASSETAGTGGSPLHF. The rearrangement joins TRBV2 to TRBJ1-6; 11 positions match TRBD1. CDR1 and CDR2 (germline): SNHLY, FYNNEI. The CDR3 length is 16 residues. The V segment lost 2 bases and the J segment 9 bases; nucleotides outside the gene matches: 6.

The chain carries TRBV6-5 and TRBJ1-1, with D possibly being TRBD1 (5 bases). Trimming took off 4 bases at V and 2 bases at J, with 11 bases between the two ends. Germline CDR1 reads MNHEY; CDR2 reads SVGAGI. The CDR3 is 14 amino acids. This chain's CDR3 is CASSLTGKNTEAFF. The CDR3 DNA follows: TGTGCCAGCAGTTTAACAGGAAAAAACACTGAAGCTTTCTTT.

This chain connects TRBV7-2 to TRBJ2-1; no reliable D call. V was clipped by 1 base and J by 0 bases, with 7 bases between them. The CDR3 has 15 residues. Looked up from germline, CDR1 is SGHTA and CDR2 is FQGNSA. The CDR3 is CASSLVESSYNEQFF. In DNA form, the CDR3 reads TGTGCCAGCAGCTTAGTAGAAAGCTCCTACAATGAGCAGTTCTTC.

The chain couples TRBV7-9 to TRBJ1-2; 7 bases map to TRBD1. The CDR3 length is 15 residues. Germline CDR1 reads SEHNR; CDR2 reads FQNEAQ (reference sequence). The junction had 10 bases not matched to a gene; V was cut back by 5 bases and J by 4 bases. DNA for the CDR3: TGTGCCAGCAGCCCGATGACAGGGACTGGCTATGGCTACACCTTC. Its protein is CASSPMTGTGYGYTF.

This clone was found a few times. One junction end does not reproduce the germline sequence, and a read error may be involved. The chain links TRBV7-7 to TRBJ2-2; D is possibly TRBD1 (7 bases). The CDR3 totals 16 residues. Germline CDR1 and CDR2: SSHAT and FNYEAQ (reference sequence). In nucleotides, the CDR3 is TGTGCTAGCAGCCCCCAGGGGGGATCGAACACCGGGGAGCTGTTTTTT. This codes for CASSPQGGSNTGELFF.

The chain employs TRBV7-9 and TRBJ2-1, with D uncertain. Trimming stripped 1 base from V and 6 bases from J, with 13 bases between. Germline CDR1 reads SEHNR; CDR2 reads FQNEAQ (reference sequence). CDR3 length equals 15 residues. As DNA, the CDR3 is TGTGCCAGCAGCTTAGGTCTAGGGTTGGGCAATGAGCAGTTCTTC. Its translation is CASSLGLGLGNEQFF.

This clone appeared a few times. The CDR3 spells CASSVGTAYNSPLHF. The CDR3 DNA reads as TGTGCCAGCAGTGTGGGGACGGCTTATAATTCACCCCTCCACTTT. The rearrangement joins TRBV25-1 to TRBJ1-6; D might be TRBD1 (5 bases). Per the germline V gene, CDR1 is MGHDK and CDR2 is SYGVNS. V lost 4 bases to trimming and J lost 4 bases, with 11 bases between them. The CDR3 has 15 residues.

This chain joins TRBV4-2 and TRBJ2-4; TRBD2 matches 13 bases. The germline gives CDR1 LGHNA, CDR2 YNFKEQ. With 1 base clipped from V and 4 bases from J, the junction kept 1 base outside the gene matches. This CDR3 spans 16 amino acids. CDR3 in amino acids: CASSQGLAGGKNIQYF. CDR3 nucleotide sequence: TGTGCCAGCAGCCAAGGACTAGCGGGAGGTAAAAACATTCAGTACTTC.

V usage is TRBV6-5 and J usage is TRBJ1-2, with 9 bases fitting TRBD1. Germline V gives CDR1 MNHEY, CDR2 SVGAGI. This CDR3 has 14 residues. The junction had 7 bases not matched to a gene; V was cut back by 6 bases and J by 5 bases. CDR3 protein: CASRGGQGPYGYTF. CDR3 coding DNA: TGTGCCAGCAGGGGGGGACAGGGCCCTTATGGCTACACCTTC.

V is TRBV5-4 and J is TRBJ2-1; 7 bases map to TRBD2. Germline loops: CDR1 SGHNT, CDR2 YYREEE (reference sequence). This CDR3 is 15 amino acids long. Unmatched junction bases numbered 8, after V lost 4 bases and J lost 4 bases. CDR3 bases: TGTGCCAGCAGCCGACTAGCAAGCAATTACAATGAGCAGTTCTTC. Its protein product is CASSRLASNYNEQFF.

This clone was detected only a few times. The CDR3 sequence: CASSRDSMNTEAFF. CDR3 DNA sequence: TGTGCCAGCAGTCGGGACAGCATGAACACTGAAGCTTTCTTT. The rearrangement joins TRBV27 to TRBJ1-1; 7 nucleotides match TRBD1. CDR1 is MNHEY, CDR2 SMNVEV, per germline (reference sequence). There are 14 residues in the CDR3. V was clipped by 5 bases and J by 0 bases; unmatched bases: 3.

V gene TRBV19 combines with J gene TRBJ2-3; TRBD1 aligns across 8 bases. CDR3 size: 14 residues. V lost 10 bases and J lost 4; bases outside the gene matches: 10. Per germline, CDR1 LNHDA and CDR2 SQIVND (reference sequence). The CDR3 DNA follows: TGTGCCACCGCAGGACAGGGAGGCCCAGATACGCAGTATTTT. This translates into CATAGQGGPDTQYF.

This chain connects TRBV5-5 to TRBJ1-2; TRBD1 aligns across 9 bases. The CDR3 contains 17 residues. Germline V gives CDR1 SGHKS, CDR2 YYEKEE (reference sequence). V gave up 0 bases and J gave up 8 bases; unmatched junction bases: 14. The CDR3 here is CASSLGTGAQDVYGYTF. The CDR3 coding sequence is TGTGCCAGCAGCTTGGGGACAGGGGCCCAAGACGTTTACGGCTACACCTTC. Full variable domain (missing parts from reference TRBV5-5 and TRBJ1-2): DAGVTQSPTHLIKTRGQQVTLRCSPISGHKSVSWYQQVLGQGPQFIFQYYEKEERGRGNFPDRFSARQFPNYSSELNVNALLLGDSALYLCASSLGTGAQDVYGYTFGSGTRLTVV.

This clone was seen only once. The chain combines TRBV5-6 with TRBJ2-1; 7 positions agree with TRBD2. Trimming cost V 2 bases and J 4 bases; bases outside gene matches: 15. The CDR3 loop spans 18 amino acids. Germline values: CDR1 SGHDT, CDR2 YYEEEE. The CDR3 DNA sequence: TGTGCCAGCAGCTTTGTACGGCAGTTGGGGGGGATTTACAATGAGCAGTTCTTC. Its translation: CASSFVRQLGGIYNEQFF.

The chain carries TRBV5-1 and TRBJ2-5, with D perhaps TRBD2 (6 bases). V lost 4 bases to trimming and J lost 5 bases, with 15 bases between them. CDR1 is SGHRS and CDR2 is YFSETQ in the germline V gene. The length of the CDR3 is 14 residues. CDR3 in amino acids: CASSLGGSWETQYF. The CDR3 DNA is TGCGCCAGCAGCCTCGGAGGGAGCTGGGAGACCCAGTACTTC.

The V call is TRBV6-2 or TRBV6-3, the J call TRBJ1-6, with 8 bases identical to TRBD1. Looked up from germline, CDR1 is MNHEY and CDR2 is SVGEGT. The CDR3 covers 15 residues. With 2 bases clipped from V and 10 bases from J, the junction kept 7 bases outside the gene matches. CDR3 protein: CASSYTGQGGSPLHF. In DNA form, the CDR3 reads TGTGCCAGCAGTTACACCGGACAGGGAGGATCACCCCTCCACTTT.

V usage is TRBV9 and J usage is TRBJ1-3; 8 nucleotides match TRBD1. Germline lookup yields CDR1 SGDLS and CDR2 YYNGEE. The CDR3 is made up of 16 amino acids. Trimming cost V 4 bases and J 2 bases; bases outside gene matches: 8. For the CDR3, the DNA is TGTGCCAGCAGCCCCCCAAACAGGGGGGCTGGAAACACCATATATTTT. Translated: CASSPPNRGAGNTIYF.

The chain joins TRBV2 to TRBJ1-3, with 7 nucleotides matching TRBD1. CDR1 is SNHLY, CDR2 FYNNEI, per germline. This CDR3 region has 15 residues. The trim removed 6 bases at V and 2 bases at J, leaving 7 bases unmatched. The CDR3 region is CASSKIQGTGNTIYF. The DNA for the CDR3 is TGTGCCAGCAGCAAGATACAGGGGACTGGAAACACCATATATTTT.

The gene calls are TRBV18 and TRBJ2-7; tentative D call: TRBD1 (5 bases). Looked up from germline, CDR1 is KGHSH and CDR2 is LQKENI. Trimming took 8 bases from V and 5 from J, leaving 7 bases between them. The CDR3 has 10 residues. DNA of the CDR3: TGTGCCAGCGGCAGGGACGAGCAGTACTTC. This translates into CASGRDEQYF.

This chain uses TRBV2 with TRBJ1-1; weak D call: TRBD1 (6 bases). Germline CDR1 reads SNHLY; CDR2 reads FYNNEI. Between the trimmed V and J ends, which lost 6 bases and 4 bases, there was a span of 15 bases. CDR3 length equals 14 residues. For the CDR3, the DNA is TGTGCCAGCAGCGACAAAGGGACACCCACTGAAGCTTTCTTT. It codes for CASSDKGTPTEAFF.

CDR3 DNA: TGTGCCAGTAGTATCCGTGGAAACCAAGAGACCCAGTACTTC. Protein product: CASSIRGNQETQYF. The V gene is TRBV19, the J gene TRBJ2-5; D remains ambiguous. The CDR3 has 14 residues. V lost 3 bases, J lost 0 bases, and 8 bases lay in between. Germline assignment: CDR1 LNHDA and CDR2 SQIVND (reference sequence).

The chain links TRBV5-4 to TRBJ2-7; 9 bases fit TRBD1. V dropped 5 bases and J dropped 5; count of bases not matched to a gene: 8. CDR1 is SGHNT, CDR2 YYREEE, per germline (reference sequence). The CDR3 extends over 14 amino acids. CDR3 coding DNA: TGTGCCAGCAGTAGGAAACAGGGGGCCAACGAGCAGTACTTC. It yields the protein CASSRKQGANEQYF.

The chain combines TRBV6-2 or TRBV6-3 with TRBJ2-6; D not resolved. The germline CDR1 and CDR2 sequences are MNHEY and SVGEGT. The CDR3 contains 14 residues. With 4 bases removed from V and 1 base from J, the gap between germline ends came to 5 bases. The CDR3 bases are TGTGCCAGCAGTTTAAGGTCTGGGGCCAACGTCCTGACTTTC. The encoded protein is CASSLRSGANVLTF.

The rearrangement links TRBV5-1 to TRBJ1-1; TRBD1 matches at 10 bases. The CDR3 has 15 amino acids. V was pared by 5 bases and J by 2 bases, with 6 bases of the junction left unmatched. Germline V gene data show CDR1 as SGHRS and CDR2 as YFSETQ. In DNA, the CDR3 is TGCGCCAGCAGTAGGGAGACAGGGGGCAACACTGAAGCTTTCTTT. This codes for CASSRETGGNTEAFF.

J is TRBJ2-1 and V is TRBV7-8; 13 nucleotides line up with TRBD2. Trimming cost V 5 bases and J 8 bases; bases outside gene matches: 6. Germline CDR1 reads SGHVS; CDR2 reads FQNEAQ. The CDR3 runs to 15 residues. The CDR3 nucleotides are TGTGCCAGCAGCCGAGGGACTAGCGGGAAAGATGAGCAGTTCTTC. This codes for CASSRGTSGKDEQFF.

This clone was recorded once. The V and J genes are TRBV29-1 and TRBJ2-1; D remains unclear. Trimming shortened V by 1 base and J by 5 bases, and 6 bases separated the two germline ends. CDR1 and CDR2 (germline): SQVTM, ANQGSEA. The CDR3 is 12 residues long. This CDR3 is CSVEAFDNEQFF. The CDR3, as DNA: TGCAGCGTTGAAGCGTTTGACAATGAGCAGTTCTTC.

This chain joins TRBV20-1 and TRBJ1-4, with 11 bases identical to TRBD1. The V and J ends lost 3 bases and 10 bases, in that order; junction bases with no gene match: 10. The germline V gene encodes CDR1 DFQATT and CDR2 SNEGSKA (reference sequence). CDR3 length: 15 amino acids. The CDR3 is CSASANRDRGGKLFF. CDR3 in DNA: TGCAGTGCTAGTGCAAACCGGGACAGGGGGGGAAAACTGTTTTTT.

This rearrangement joins TRBV11-3 to TRBJ2-3, with D unclear. V lost 1 base to trimming and J lost 1 base, with 6 bases between them. The germline V gene encodes CDR1 SGHNT and CDR2 YENEEA. The CDR3 is made up of 14 amino acids. The DNA for the CDR3 is TGTGCCAGCAGCTTAGGTGGGGGCACAGATACGCAGTATTTT. Its protein product is CASSLGGGTDTQYF.